These 7 T cell receptor beta chains were sequenced from one sample in a study of T cells in Graves' hyperthyroidism and ophthalmopathy. Researchers took RNA transcripts and amplified the TCR beta CDR3 regions from them. An initial round of RT-PCR targeting the TCR CDR3 relied on the HTBI primer set. TCRdb used MiXCR to reprocess the multiplex PCR reads, holding one entry per CDR3 protein. The table records about 360,000 distinct CDR3 sequences, less than 15% of them present only once. The sample taken for sequencing was blood. The receptors come from a woman aged 18-29 years with Graves' hyperthyroidism.

This clonotype occurred a few times. The genes are TRBV14 and TRBJ2-2; 8 bases fit TRBD1. Germline V gene sequence: CDR1 SGHDN, CDR2 FVKESK. V gave up 2 bases and J gave up 4 bases; unmatched junction bases: 6. The CDR3 runs 16 residues. CDR3 DNA sequence: TGTGCCAGCAGCCAACGTTGGGACAGGAGCACCGGGGAGCTGTTTTTT. It translates to CASSQRWDRSTGELFF.

The rearrangement joins TRBV2 to TRBJ2-7; possible D gene TRBD2, 6 bases. Germline V gives CDR1 SNHLY, CDR2 FYNNEI. V gave up 6 bases and J gave up 2 bases, with 20 bases separating them. The CDR3 consists of 16 residues. This chain's CDR3 is CASRDGWDLSPYEQYF. The CDR3 DNA reads TGTGCCAGCAGAGACGGCTGGGACTTGAGCCCCTACGAGCAGTACTTC. Variable domain in full (rest from reference TRBV2 and TRBJ2-7): EPEVTQTPSHQVTQMGQEVILRCVPISNHLYFYWYRQILGQKVEFLVSFYNNEISEKSEIFDDQFSVERPDGSNFTLKIRSTKLEDSAMYFCASRDGWDLSPYEQYFGPGTRLTVT.

In this sample, this clonotype turned up many times. The rearrangement joins TRBV7-9 to TRBJ2-1; no firm D call. The germline gives CDR1 SEHNR, CDR2 FQNEAQ (reference sequence). The CDR3 is made up of 14 amino acids. Trimming pared 3 bases from V and 0 bases from J, leaving 6 bases between. This chain's CDR3 is CASSLGPSYNEQFF. The DNA of the CDR3 is TGTGCCAGCAGCTTGGGCCCCTCCTACAATGAGCAGTTCTTC.

This chain connects TRBV12-3 or TRBV12-4 to TRBJ2-5; 11 bases fit TRBD2. The CDR3 spans 18 residues. Trimming removed 4 bases from V and 5 bases from J; junction bases left unmatched: 15. CDR3 protein: CASSSRYPTSGRTETQYF. As DNA, the CDR3 is TGTGCCAGCAGTTCCCGATACCCAACTAGCGGGAGAACGGAGACCCAGTACTTC.

There are many counts of this clonotype. V and J are TRBV7-2 and TRBJ2-7, with 8 bases matching TRBD2. The V gene end was trimmed by 4 bases and the J gene end by 3 bases; junction bases not matched to a gene: 2. The CDR3 length is 13 residues. Germline V gene sequence: CDR1 SGHTA, CDR2 FQGNSA. The CDR3 loop is CASSSSGLYEQYF. CDR3 DNA sequence: TGTGCCAGCAGCTCTAGCGGGCTCTACGAGCAGTACTTC.

This clonotype was counted a few times. The chain uses TRBV7-9 and TRBJ2-3; 8 nucleotides align to TRBD2. This CDR3 comprises 19 residues. V trimming: 5 bases; J trimming: 4 bases; junction bases outside the gene matches: 20. CDR1 and CDR2 from the germline V gene are SEHNR and FQNEAQ (reference sequence). The CDR3 reads CASSHSLNSAPGGPDTQYF. The CDR3 DNA is TGTGCCAGCAGCCACTCACTTAATTCGGCCCCGGGGGGGCCAGATACGCAGTATTTT.

This clonotype was picked up many times. This rearrangement joins TRBV12-3 or TRBV12-4 to TRBJ2-2; TRBD2 agrees at 7 bases. This CDR3 region has 13 residues. V lost 6 bases and J lost 5; bases outside the gene matches: 3. The CDR3: CASRVSGTGELFF. In nucleotides, the CDR3 is TGTGCCAGCAGGGTTAGCGGGACCGGGGAGCTGTTTTTT.